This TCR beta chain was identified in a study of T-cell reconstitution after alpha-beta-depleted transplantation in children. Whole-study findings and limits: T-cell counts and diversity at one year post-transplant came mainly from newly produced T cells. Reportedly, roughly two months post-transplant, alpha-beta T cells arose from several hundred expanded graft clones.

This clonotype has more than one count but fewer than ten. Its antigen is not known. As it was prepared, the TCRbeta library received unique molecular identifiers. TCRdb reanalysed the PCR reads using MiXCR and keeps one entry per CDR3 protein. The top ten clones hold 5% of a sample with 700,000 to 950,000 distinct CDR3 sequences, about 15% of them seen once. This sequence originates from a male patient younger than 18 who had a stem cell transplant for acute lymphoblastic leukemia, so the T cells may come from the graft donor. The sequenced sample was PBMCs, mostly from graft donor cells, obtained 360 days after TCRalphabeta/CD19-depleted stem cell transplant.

CDR3 sequence (DNA): TGTGCCAGCTCACCAACAACAGGGGTGGGATGGTCCTACGAGCAGTACTTC. Protein: CASSPTTGVGWSYEQYF. This sequence joins TRBV18 and TRBJ2-7; TRBD1 matches at 7 bases. The CDR3 length is 17 residues. Germline assignment: CDR1 KGHSH and CDR2 LQKENI. V shed 2 bases and J 1 base; nucleotides not matched to a gene: 11. The full variable domain, in which reference TRBV18 and TRBJ2-7 provide the parts outside the CDR3, is NAGVMQNPRHLVRRRGQEARLRCSPMKGHSHVYWYRQLPEEGLKFMVYLQKENIIDESGMPKERFSAEFPKEGPSILRIQQVVRGDSAAYFCASSPTTGVGWSYEQYFGPGTRLTVT.